The 30 T cell receptor beta chains in this list originate from one sample, sequenced in a study of cytomegalovirus exposure and HLA in healthy donors. The PCR contained 60 Vbeta and 13 Jbeta primers. TCRdb's table, derived via immunoSEQ multiplex PCR, lists solely in-frame clones and lacks some. The sample contains about 120,000 clones, over 70% of which appear only once. The sequencing input was PBMCs. The source of these receptors is a man in his late teens or twenties in good health and CMV-seropositive.

The V gene is TRBV30, the J gene TRBJ2-3; no firm D call. The CDR3 spans 15 residues. V shed 2 bases and J shed 2 bases, with 14 bases lying between them. Per germline, CDR1 GTSNPN and CDR2 SVGIG (reference sequence). CDR3 loop: CAWSRSQSNTDTQYF. The CDR3 DNA is TGTGCCTGGAGTCGCTCACAATCCAACACAGATACGCAGTATTTT.

The chain has TRBV6-5 and TRBJ2-7, with D perhaps matching TRBD1 (5 bases). The CDR3 loop spans 14 amino acids. The ends were cut back, 5 bases at V and 1 base at J, with 12 bases in the middle. Germline CDR1 and CDR2: MNHEY and SVGAGI. The CDR3 DNA reads TGTGCCAGCAGTCCCACGCGACAGTCCTACGAGCAGTACTTC. This codes for CASSPTRQSYEQYF.

The chain is built from TRBV7-2 and TRBJ2-5; 8 bases line up with TRBD2. The germline CDR1 and CDR2 sequences are SGHTA and FQGNSA. The CDR3 loop spans 19 amino acids. Trimming removed 0 bases from V and 4 bases from J; junction bases left unmatched: 16. DNA for the CDR3: TGTGCCAGCAGCTTAGCGCAGATCCGTTGGCGGGAGGAGGGAGAGACCCAGTACTTC. Amino acids: CASSLAQIRWREEGETQYF.

The chain couples TRBV4-1 to TRBJ1-2; D is unclear. Germline V lookup: CDR1 MGHRA, CDR2 YSYEKL. CDR3 length: 13 amino acids. The V and J ends lost 1 base and 7 bases respectively, with 10 bases between them. The CDR3 DNA reads as TGCGCCAGCAGCCAAGTGGTGGTGAGTGGCTACACCTTC. This encodes CASSQVVVSGYTF.

This clone showed up just once. The chain joins TRBV18 to TRBJ2-1; D might be TRBD1 (6 bases). The CDR3 has 13 amino acids. Germline V gene sequence: CDR1 KGHSH, CDR2 LQKENI. The ends were cut back, 6 bases at V and 4 bases at J, with 10 bases in the middle. The CDR3 nucleotides are TGTGCCAGCTCTCCCGACAGGTACAATGAGCAGTTCTTC. This translates into CASSPDRYNEQFF.

The chain links TRBV6-1 to TRBJ1-1; weak D call: TRBD1 (5 bases). The germline CDR1 and CDR2 sequences are MNHNS and SASEGT. Trimming took 4 bases from V and 3 from J, leaving 12 bases between them. The CDR3 extends over 14 amino acids. Written as DNA, the CDR3 is TGTGCCAGCAGTGGACAGAGATTAGACACTGAAGCTTTCTTT. This encodes CASSGQRLDTEAFF.

This rearrangement joins TRBV5-8 to TRBJ2-7; 9 nucleotides align to TRBD1. The CDR3 is 13 residues long. J lost 3 bases, V lost 3 bases, and 1 base had no gene match. Germline V gene sequence: CDR1 SGHTS, CDR2 YDEGEE. The CDR3 DNA is TGTGCCAGCAGCTGGGACAGGGTCTACGAGCAGTACTTC. Translation gives CASSWDRVYEQYF.

This clone has more than one count but fewer than ten. The chain combines TRBV14 with TRBJ2-3; D might be TRBD2 (6 bases). Trimming removed 3 bases at V and 8 bases at J, with 6 bases between. The CDR3 has 11 residues. Germline CDR1 and CDR2: SGHDN and FVKESK. The CDR3 nucleotides are TGTGCCAGCAGCCACGGGGGTACGCAGTATTTT. Protein product: CASSHGGTQYF.

The chain has TRBV5-1 and TRBJ2-5; 8 nucleotides align to TRBD1. The assigned J gene may be wrong: the sequence end matches TRBJ2-7 better. Germline V gene data show CDR1 as SGHRS and CDR2 as YFSETQ. This CDR3 spans 15 amino acids. The DNA of the CDR3 is TGCGCCAGCAGCTTGGCAGGGGGCGATCTCTACGAGCAGTACTTC. The encoded protein is CASSLAGGDLYEQYF.

V and J are TRBV27 and TRBJ2-1; 7 bases are shared with TRBD2. Germline loops: CDR1 MNHEY, CDR2 SMNVEV (reference sequence). Trimming took 0 bases from V and 2 from J; bases not matched to a gene: 1. The CDR3 has 15 residues. In nucleotides, the CDR3 is TGTGCCAGCAGTTTATCGGCGGGGGCCTACAATGAGCAGTTCTTC. Protein: CASSLSAGAYNEQFF.

This clone has a single count. The chain has TRBV6-5 and TRBJ2-7; 8 nucleotides agree with TRBD2. Losses at the gene ends were 6 bases for V and 5 bases for J; bases not matched to a gene: 6. Germline lookup yields CDR1 MNHEY and CDR2 SVGAGI. The CDR3 runs to 13 residues. The CDR3 sequence: CASSPGLVDEQYF. The CDR3 coding sequence is TGTGCCAGCAGCCCGGGACTAGTCGACGAGCAGTACTTC.

The V and J genes are TRBV4-1 and TRBJ2-1, with D perhaps matching TRBD2 (7 bases). Trimming took off 3 bases at V and 6 bases at J, with 9 bases between the two ends. Germline CDR1 and CDR2: MGHRA and YSYEKL. This CDR3 has 13 amino acids. The CDR3 region has the DNA TGCGCCAGCAGCCATGCGGGGGCCAATGAGCAGTTCTTC. Protein product: CASSHAGANEQFF.

This CDR3 reads CASSSTDRGGEKLFF. As DNA, the CDR3 is TGTGCCAGCAGCTCTACGGATAGGGGAGGTGAAAAACTGTTTTTT. The chain employs TRBV7-9 and TRBJ1-4, with a possible D match to TRBD1 (5 bases). CDR3 size: 15 residues. Germline values: CDR1 SEHNR, CDR2 FQNEAQ (reference sequence). Deletions cut 4 bases from V and 7 bases from J, with 16 bases between.

The chain has TRBV5-1 and TRBJ2-6; 14 bases fit TRBD2. The germline CDR1 and CDR2 sequences are SGHRS and YFSETQ. This CDR3 is built from 19 residues. V was clipped by 4 bases and J by 0 bases; unmatched bases: 6. In nucleotides, the CDR3 is TGCGCCAGCAGCCACCGGACTAGCGGGGGGAGCTCTGGGGCCAACGTCCTGACTTTC. It codes for CASSHRTSGGSSGANVLTF.

V gene TRBV11-3 combines with J gene TRBJ1-6, with 8 bases aligning to TRBD1. Germline CDR1 is SGHNT and CDR2 is YENEEA. This CDR3 comprises 19 residues. V dropped 5 bases and J dropped 8; count of bases not matched to a gene: 20. CDR3 sequence: CASSNYMTGDLVSDSPLHF. The CDR3 DNA follows: TGTGCCAGCAGCAACTACATGACAGGGGATTTGGTGTCAGATTCACCCCTCCACTTT. Supplemented by reference TRBV11-3 and TRBJ1-6, the full variable domain reads EAGVVQSPRYKIIEKKQPVAFWCNPISGHNTLYWYLQNLGQGPELLIRYENEEAVDDSQLPKDRFSAERLKGVDSTLKIQPAELGDSAVYLCASSNYMTGDLVSDSPLHFGNGTRLTVT.

The rearrangement uses TRBV21-1 and TRBJ2-6; the D call in the table, TRBD1, was not verified against the DNA. TRBV21-1 is shown as a pseudogene. The CDR3 totals 16 residues. DNA for the CDR3: TGTGCCAACCCGACAGGGGGAAATCCTGGGGCCAACGTCCTGACTTTC. The encoded protein is CANPTGGNPGANVLTF.

The chain recombines TRBV4-1 with TRBJ2-4; tentatively, D is TRBD1 (6 bases). This CDR3 is 16 amino acids long. V lost 3 bases to trimming and J lost 0 bases, with 12 bases between them. Per the germline V gene, CDR1 is MGHRA and CDR2 is YSYEKL. CDR3 sequence (DNA): TGCGCCAGCAGCCAGGACAGTATCCTAGCCAAAAACATTCAGTACTTC. Translating it yields CASSQDSILAKNIQYF.

The chain recombines TRBV2 with TRBJ2-3, with TRBD2 matching over 8 bases. The CDR3 has 14 amino acids. CDR1 and CDR2 (germline): SNHLY, FYNNEI. Trimming took 7 bases from V and 0 from J; bases not matched to a gene: 3. CDR3 in amino acids: CASISGASTDTQYF. The CDR3 DNA sequence: TGTGCCAGCATTAGCGGGGCTAGCACAGATACGCAGTATTTT. Using reference TRBV2 and TRBJ2-3 for the parts outside the CDR3, the full variable domain is EPEVTQTPSHQVTQMGQEVILRCVPISNHLYFYWYRQILGQKVEFLVSFYNNEISEKSEIFDDQFSVERPDGSNFTLKIRSTKLEDSAMYFCASISGASTDTQYFGPGTRLTVL.

This chain connects TRBV30 to TRBJ1-3; D might be TRBD1 (5 bases). This CDR3 is built from 16 residues. Trimming stripped 0 bases from V and 2 bases from J, with 14 bases between. CDR1 and CDR2 (germline): GTSNPN, SVGIG (reference sequence). CDR3: CAWSVRRDPPGNTIYF. The CDR3 DNA is TGTGCCTGGAGTGTTAGGCGGGACCCACCTGGAAACACCATATATTTT.

The V and J genes are TRBV9 and TRBJ2-3; no definite D call. CDR1 and CDR2 (germline): SGDLS, YYNGEE. V shed 3 bases and J shed 6 bases, with 14 bases lying between them. The CDR3 extends over 14 amino acids. The CDR3 is CASSAPLYQDTQYF. In DNA, the CDR3 is TGTGCCAGCAGCGCCCCGTTGTATCAGGATACGCAGTATTTT.

Written as DNA, the CDR3 is TGTGCCAGCAGCTTGAACCAGGGTGGGCTTCTTGGCTACACCTTC. Its translation: CASSLNQGGLLGYTF. The chain is built from TRBV5-6 and TRBJ1-2; D possibly corresponds to TRBD1 (5 bases). The CDR3 is made up of 15 amino acids. V was pared by 1 base and J by 7 bases, with 17 bases between. Germline loops: CDR1 SGHDT, CDR2 YYEEEE.

CDR3 nucleotide sequence: TGTGCCAGTAGTATAGCCCCGGAGGACAGGGGCAAACAAGATACGCAGTATTTT. Encoded protein: CASSIAPEDRGKQDTQYF. This chain uses TRBV19 with TRBJ2-3; TRBD1 matches at 9 bases. The CDR3 has 18 amino acids. Germline V gene data show CDR1 as LNHDA and CDR2 as SQIVND (reference sequence). After removal of 1 base from V and 5 bases from J, the junction contained 13 bases not matched to a gene.

The chain links TRBV9 to TRBJ2-5; no clear D. The last part of the DNA fits TRBJ2-7 better; the J call may be wrong. CDR3 length equals 15 residues. CDR1 is SGDLS and CDR2 is YYNGEE in the germline V gene. Here the CDR3 reads CASSVGVRPSYEQYF. The DNA for the CDR3 is TGTGCCAGCAGCGTAGGGGTCAGGCCCTCCTACGAGCAGTACTTC.

As for this clone: Other DNA sequences in this sample translate to the same CDR3. The rearrangement uses TRBV6-1 and TRBJ2-3; 9 nucleotides agree with TRBD1. With 3 bases clipped from V and 4 bases from J, the junction kept 2 bases outside the gene matches. Germline CDR1 reads MNHNS; CDR2 reads SASEGT. This CDR3 is 14 amino acids long. The CDR3 sequence is CASSETGGPDTQYF. CDR3 bases: TGTGCCAGCAGTGAGACAGGGGGACCAGATACGCAGTATTTT.

V and J are TRBV4-3 and TRBJ1-2; D perhaps matches TRBD1 (5 bases). V lost 0 bases, J lost 5 bases, and 16 bases lay in between. Germline assignment: CDR1 LGHNA and CDR2 YSLEER. This CDR3 region has 16 residues. The CDR3 sequence is CASSQDLSGSGYGYTF. The CDR3 DNA sequence: TGCGCCAGCAGCCAAGATCTTTCAGGGTCTGGGTATGGCTACACCTTC.

This chain links TRBV7-2 with TRBJ1-4; D not resolved. V was pared by 1 base and J by 7 bases, with 10 bases between. CDR1 is SGHTA and CDR2 is FQGNSA in the germline V gene. The CDR3 extends over 14 amino acids. The CDR3: CASSLVREPEKLFF. CDR3 nucleotides: TGTGCCAGCAGCTTAGTGAGGGAACCTGAAAAACTGTTTTTT.

The J gene is TRBJ1-2, the V gene TRBV29-1; D is undetermined. V was pared by 2 bases and J by 6 bases, with 7 bases between. CDR1 is SQVTM, CDR2 ANQGSEA, per germline. The CDR3 has 11 amino acids. The DNA for the CDR3 is TGCAGCGTTGAATCGAGGAATGGCTACACCTTC. This sequence encodes CSVESRNGYTF.

Only a few counts were recorded for this clone. The chain employs TRBV12-5 and TRBJ1-3, with D possibly being TRBD1 (5 bases). Trimming pared 7 bases from V and 3 bases from J, leaving 10 bases between. The germline gives CDR1 LGHNT, CDR2 FRNRAP. CDR3 length: 13 amino acids. The CDR3 is CASALGGGNTIYF. The CDR3 nucleotides read TGTGCTAGTGCCCTCGGGGGTGGAAACACCATATATTTT.

The chain combines TRBV12-5 with TRBJ1-1, with 9 nucleotides matching TRBD1. V trimming: 6 bases; J trimming: 0 bases; junction bases outside the gene matches: 8. Per the germline V gene, CDR1 is LGHNT and CDR2 is FRNRAP. The CDR3 is 16 residues long. The CDR3 sequence is CASGPIQGAMNTEAFF. The CDR3 nucleotides read TGTGCTAGTGGGCCAATACAGGGGGCTATGAACACTGAAGCTTTCTTT.

The gene calls are TRBV4-1 and TRBJ2-3; D unclear. V gave up 3 bases and J gave up 7 bases, with 23 bases separating them. The CDR3 runs 17 residues. The germline V gene encodes CDR1 MGHRA and CDR2 YSYEKL. The CDR3 nucleotides are TGCGCCAGCAGCCAGCGCGCCCGGCCGAGGTGGCAGAATACGCAGTATTTT. The encoded protein is CASSQRARPRWQNTQYF.